The 23 T cell receptor beta chains in this list originate from one sample, sequenced in a study of OX40 agonist ivuxolimab in advanced cancers. Clones were sequenced by immunoSEQ multiplex PCR, and TCRdb holds only the in-frame ones, with some missing. The sample has about 51,000 clones, over 75% seen once. Here the sequenced sample was CD4+ or CD8+ T cells sorted from blood, taken in a trial of the OX40 agonist ivuxolimab. All receptors come from an adult with an advanced solid tumor such as melanoma, head and neck, liver or kidney cancer.

This rearrangement joins TRBV19 to TRBJ2-7, with D perhaps TRBD1 (5 bases). The CDR3 totals 11 residues. Trimming took off 9 bases at V and 2 bases at J, with 8 bases between the two ends. CDR1 LNHDA and CDR2 SQIVND come from the germline V gene (reference sequence). CDR3: CASGRAYEQYF. The CDR3 DNA reads TGTGCCAGCGGCAGGGCCTACGAGCAGTACTTC.

This chain joins TRBV6-6 and TRBJ2-1; D is possibly TRBD2 (6 bases). From germline, CDR1 is MNHNY and CDR2 SVGAGI (reference sequence). The CDR3 is 13 residues long. Trimming cost V 6 bases and J 10 bases, with 16 bases left between them. CDR3 sequence (DNA): TGTGCCAGCAGGGACGGGACTTTACGGGAGCAGTTCTTC. Translating it yields CASRDGTLREQFF.

This clone was counted a few times. The chain employs TRBV5-1 and TRBJ2-7; D perhaps matches TRBD2 (5 bases). V was trimmed by 4 bases and J by 6 bases, leaving 17 bases between them. This CDR3 spans 14 amino acids. Germline-derived CDR1 and CDR2 are SGHRS and YFSETQ. The CDR3 here is CASSPDTGGSEQYF. The CDR3 DNA reads TGCGCCAGCAGCCCAGACACGGGTGGGAGCGAGCAGTACTTC.

The CDR3 sequence is CASSVGSGTYNEQFF. In DNA, the CDR3 is TGTGCCAGCAGCGTAGGGAGCGGGACTTACAATGAGCAGTTCTTC. The chain is built from TRBV9 and TRBJ2-1; 7 nucleotides line up with TRBD2. Germline V gene sequence: CDR1 SGDLS, CDR2 YYNGEE. The length of the CDR3 is 15 residues. J was trimmed by 4 bases and V by 0 bases; bases with no gene match: 4.

The CDR3 spells CASSQDRGGANTGELFF. CDR3 nucleotides: TGCGCCAGCAGCCAAGATAGAGGGGGCGCCAACACCGGGGAGCTGTTTTTT. The V call is TRBV4-1, the J call TRBJ2-2; 7 nucleotides match TRBD1. The CDR3 is 17 residues long. The V and J ends lost 0 bases and 2 bases, in that order; junction bases with no gene match: 6. Germline V gene sequence: CDR1 MGHRA, CDR2 YSYEKL.

The V and J genes are TRBV10-3 and TRBJ1-5; D call uncertain. The V and J ends lost 0 bases and 6 bases respectively, with 3 bases between them. This CDR3 is 12 amino acids long. From germline, CDR1 is ENHRY and CDR2 SYGVKD. In DNA form, the CDR3 reads TGTGCCATCAGTGAGTCGGCTCAGCCCCAGCATTTT. Translated: CAISESAQPQHF.

CDR3 DNA: TGTGCCAGCAGTTCCGGACTCCCTCCCAACTACGAGCAGTACTTC. It translates to CASSSGLPPNYEQYF. The V call is TRBV6-5, the J call TRBJ2-5; TRBD2 might be the D (5 bases). Near its end, the DNA agrees better with TRBJ2-7, so the J call may be wrong. The germline CDR1 and CDR2 sequences are MNHEY and SVGAGI. The CDR3 extends over 15 amino acids.

This sequence joins TRBV14 and TRBJ2-5, with 12 positions matching TRBD2. The CDR3 totals 17 residues. Germline values: CDR1 SGHDN, CDR2 FVKESK. With V trimmed by 0 bases and J by 4 bases, 6 bases remained unmatched. For the CDR3, the DNA is TGTGCCAGCAGCCAAGAGGCTAGCGGGAGGGCCGGAGAGACCCAGTACTTC. Translated: CASSQEASGRAGETQYF.

The CDR3 here is CASSSNYGYTF. Written as DNA, the CDR3 is TGTGCCAGCAGCTCAAACTATGGCTACACCTTC. The rearrangement joins TRBV7-2 to TRBJ1-2; D is undetermined. Germline V gene data show CDR1 as SGHTA and CDR2 as FQGNSA. Trimming cost V 4 bases and J 2 bases, with 2 bases left between them. CDR3 length equals 11 residues.

This clone was observed a few times. V is TRBV4-1 and J is TRBJ2-7; D is possibly TRBD2 (6 bases). V dropped 1 base and J dropped 2 bases, with 18 bases sitting between them. In germline, CDR1 is MGHRA, CDR2 YSYEKL. The CDR3 is 17 residues long. This chain's CDR3 is CASSQGLPSERAYEQYF. As DNA, the CDR3 is TGCGCCAGCAGCCAAGGGCTTCCTAGCGAGAGAGCCTACGAGCAGTACTTC.

V gene TRBV19 combines with J gene TRBJ2-3; unclear D gene. The CDR3 covers 13 residues. Per the germline V gene, CDR1 is LNHDA and CDR2 is SQIVND (reference sequence). V was pared by 6 bases and J by 2 bases, with 9 bases between. CDR3 DNA: TGTGCCAGTAGCGGCCAGCTCACAGATACGCAGTATTTT. Encoded protein: CASSGQLTDTQYF.

This clone came up a few times. The chain couples TRBV14 to TRBJ2-7, with 10 nucleotides matching TRBD1. Germline trimming cut 1 base from V and 4 bases from J; bases unmatched to any gene: 4. CDR3 length: 15 amino acids. Per the germline V gene, CDR1 is SGHDN and CDR2 is FVKESK. The CDR3 is CASSQGDRGGYEQYF. CDR3 in DNA: TGTGCCAGCAGCCAAGGGGACAGGGGAGGATACGAGCAGTACTTC.

This chain links TRBV7-8 with TRBJ1-4, with D possibly being TRBD1 (6 bases). The CDR3 is 19 amino acids. Trimming took 3 bases from V and 0 from J, leaving 20 bases between them. Germline-derived CDR1 and CDR2 are SGHVS and FQNEAQ. The CDR3 DNA is TGTGCCAGCAGCTTCTCAAGGCCAGGGGTTGGGGCAACTAATGAAAAACTGTTTTTT. Residues: CASSFSRPGVGATNEKLFF. The complete variable domain, with remaining parts taken from reference TRBV7-8 and TRBJ1-4, reads GAGVSQSPRYKVAKRGQDVALRCDPISGHVSLFWYQQALGQGPEFLTYFQNEAQLDKSGLPSDRFFAERPEGSVSTLKIQRTQQEDSAVYLCASSFSRPGVGATNEKLFFGSGTQLSVL.

V and J are TRBV5-8 and TRBJ1-4, with 7 positions matching TRBD1. The CDR3 totals 20 residues. The trim removed 3 bases at V and 7 bases at J, leaving 24 bases unmatched. Germline lookup yields CDR1 SGHTS and CDR2 YDEGEE. The chain's CDR3 is CASSSRQTGNRDGPVEKLFF. CDR3 DNA sequence: TGTGCCAGCAGCTCCCGTCAGACAGGGAATCGAGATGGCCCTGTTGAAAAACTGTTTTTT. Based on the CDR3 plus reference TRBV5-8 and TRBJ1-4, the full variable domain is EAGVTQSPTHLIKTRGQQATLRCSPISGHTSVYWYQQALGLGLQFLLWYDEGEERNRGNFPPRFSGRQFPNYSSELNVNALELEDSALYLCASSSRQTGNRDGPVEKLFFGSGTQLSVL.

CDR3 protein: CASSQGTLSSYEQYF. CDR3 DNA sequence: TGTGCCAGCAGCCAAGGGACCCTGAGCTCCTACGAGCAGTACTTC. V and J are TRBV4-2 and TRBJ2-7, with D unresolved. Germline V gives CDR1 LGHNA, CDR2 YNFKEQ. CDR3 length: 15 residues. V shed 1 base and J shed 0 bases, with 10 bases lying between them.

The chain joins TRBV19 to TRBJ2-3, with 10 bases lining up with TRBD2. The V gene end was trimmed by 5 bases and the J gene end by 0 bases; junction bases not matched to a gene: 5. This CDR3 contains 16 residues. Per the germline V gene, CDR1 is LNHDA and CDR2 is SQIVND (reference sequence). The CDR3 DNA reads TGTGCCAGTAGTGATCGACTAGCGGGCAGCACAGATACGCAGTATTTT. It codes for CASSDRLAGSTDTQYF.

A few counts support this clone. J is TRBJ2-3 and V is TRBV4-2, with D perhaps TRBD1 (5 bases). The CDR3 sequence is 17 residues long. CDR1 is LGHNA, CDR2 YNFKEQ, per germline. Trimming pared 0 bases from V and 8 bases from J, leaving 21 bases between. CDR3 sequence (DNA): TGTGCCAGCAGCCAAGATTTAAGGGGCTTGGGGCCAGCTACGCAGTATTTT. It encodes CASSQDLRGLGPATQYF.

The count of this clone is one. V usage is TRBV10-2 and J usage is TRBJ2-7; perhaps TRBD2 as D (5 bases). The CDR3 contains 14 residues. In germline, CDR1 is WSHSY, CDR2 SAAADI. The V gene lost 2 bases and the J gene lost 4 bases, with 12 bases spanning the gap. Here the CDR3 reads CASSETGNSYEQYF. The CDR3 bases are TGCGCCAGCAGTGAGACGGGAAACTCATACGAGCAGTACTTC.

J is TRBJ1-4 and V is TRBV15, with 11 bases lining up with TRBD1. The germline V gene encodes CDR1 LNHNV and CDR2 YYDKDF (reference sequence). V dropped 4 bases and J dropped 7; count of bases not matched to a gene: 11. The CDR3 is 17 residues long. CDR3 sequence: CATSTDRGRRGGEKLFF. The CDR3 DNA reads TGTGCCACCAGCACGGACAGGGGGCGAAGGGGAGGTGAAAAACTGTTTTTT.

A note on this clone: At the DNA level, this CDR3 is encoded by other sequences in the same sample as well. The V call is TRBV19, the J call TRBJ1-1, with unresolved D. There are 13 residues in the CDR3. Germline assignment: CDR1 LNHDA and CDR2 SQIVND (reference sequence). V was cut by 3 bases and J by 4 bases, with 9 bases left in between. CDR3 DNA sequence: TGTGCCAGTAGTATGTCACGCGGCACTGAAGCTTTCTTT. As protein: CASSMSRGTEAFF.

The gene calls are TRBV7-2 and TRBJ2-7, with 7 nucleotides matching TRBD1. Trimming cost V 1 base and J 2 bases; bases outside gene matches: 8. Germline V CDR1 and CDR2: SGHTA, FQGNSA. CDR3 length equals 16 residues. CDR3 nucleotides: TGTGCCAGCAGCTTAGTTAGGGGGACAGCACCCTACGAGCAGTACTTC. Its protein is CASSLVRGTAPYEQYF.

The rearrangement joins TRBV27 to TRBJ2-1, with TRBD2 identical over 11 bases. The V segment lost 5 bases and the J segment 6 bases; nucleotides outside the gene matches: 9. Germline V gene lookup returns CDR1 MNHEY and CDR2 SMNVEV (reference sequence). CDR3 length: 16 residues. The DNA of the CDR3 is TGTGCCAGCAGTCCCTCCGGGACTAGCGGATTCAATGAGCAGTTCTTC. Protein product: CASSPSGTSGFNEQFF.

The chain links TRBV28 to TRBJ2-7, with 7 positions matching TRBD1. The CDR3 covers 13 residues. V gave up 6 bases and J gave up 6 bases; unmatched junction bases: 8. Germline V gene data show CDR1 as MDHEN and CDR2 as SYDVKM. The CDR3 sequence: CASRSTGQFEQYF. The CDR3 coding sequence is TGTGCCAGCAGATCAACGGGACAGTTCGAGCAGTACTTC.